The rows below give T cell receptor beta chains drawn from one sample of a study of CXCR3-negative and CXCR3-positive naive CD8 T cells. TCRdb reanalyzed the 5' RACE reads and collapses them to one entry per CDR3 protein, without DNA. This listing includes approximately 41,000 distinct CDR3 sequences. Sequenced: memory CD8+ T cells from blood. All receptors derive from a human donor in good health. Some clones in this sample may be carry-over from other donors' samples. Each CDR3 is given with its conserved first and last residue. The order of the fields is V gene, J gene, CDR3 protein.

TRBV9	TRBJ2-1	CASSVADRGTYNEQFF
TRBV4-3	TRBJ2-3	CASSQDRDGSTDTQYF
TRBV7-6	TRBJ2-6	CASSDHTGSAGANVLTF
TRBV24-1	TRBJ2-2	CATSDVTGAILSNTGELFF
TRBV28	TRBJ2-1	CASSSTSGRWVSYNEQFF
TRBV13	TRBJ2-5	CASSLLAERQETQYF
TRBV18	TRBJ2-7	CASSPGQSYEQYF
TRBV5-5	TRBJ2-7	CASSLYSYEQYF
TRBV6-2/TRBV6-3	TRBJ2-6	CASSPTLLLVGSPSGANVLTF
TRBV29-1	TRBJ1-1	CSAQGPRDTEAFF
TRBV4-3	TRBJ2-1	CASSQELGGSYNEQFF
TRBV5-1	TRBJ2-1	CASSLELAGGVYEQFF
TRBV21-1	TRBJ1-1	CASSTTDNHESTEAFF
TRBV11-2	TRBJ2-1	CASSLEIPRAEQFF
TRBV20-1	TRBJ2-3	CSASKVADPTDTQYF
TRBV10-3	TRBJ2-7	CAISESRTSGGPRFNEQYF
TRBV11-3	TRBJ2-7	CASSAGQNPGEQYF
TRBV7-2	TRBJ2-3	CASSAWEAGVTDTQYF
TRBV9	TRBJ2-1	CASSVATGGGGPLNEQFF
TRBV29-1	TRBJ2-5	CSVVLGDVTQYF
TRBV2	TRBJ1-1	CASLDGIFSEAFF
TRBV7-9	TRBJ2-3	CASRGGGYTDTQYF
TRBV29-1	TRBJ2-1	CSVEGLAGGQWTGNEQFF
TRBV7-9	TRBJ2-7	CASSTGTGEQYF
TRBV6-1	TRBJ1-1	CASSEADENTEAFF
TRBV6-2/TRBV6-3	TRBJ2-7	CASSTWDESYEQYF
TRBV27	TRBJ2-7	CASSYGRTYEQYF
TRBV19	TRBJ1-1	CASSFHSMNTEAFF
TRBV3-1	TRBJ2-1	CASSQVAVNEQFF
TRBV5-1	TRBJ1-2	CASSLDGTGGAYGYTF
TRBV12-3/TRBV12-4	TRBJ2-7	CASSLARAYEQYF
TRBV4-1	TRBJ2-7	CASSQDFPGPSYEQYF
TRBV7-2	TRBJ2-3	CASSFGLASQDMRQYF
TRBV29-1	TRBJ1-1	CSVESPGDGLTEAFF
TRBV7-9	TRBJ2-7	CASSPASGDSYEQYF
TRBV10-3	TRBJ2-2	CAISGSGKKSTGELFF
TRBV7-9	TRBJ2-1	CASSWGEYNEQFF
TRBV13	TRBJ1-1	CASRAGGTEAFF
TRBV12-3/TRBV12-4	TRBJ2-5	CASSLGQREETQYF
TRBV20-1	TRBJ1-1	CSAPDGQITEAFF
TRBV6-2/TRBV6-3	TRBJ2-6	CASSYNSGANVLTF
TRBV15	TRBJ2-3	CATGYGGATDTQYF
TRBV10-3	TRBJ2-1	CAISESIGTSRLEQFF
TRBV7-2	TRBJ1-1	CASSLRVWNTEAFF
TRBV7-9	TRBJ2-7	CASSPPFDRQKGSSYEQYF
TRBV7-8	TRBJ2-3	CASSFGTDLGDTQYF
TRBV10-1	TRBJ2-1	CASSAIYNEQFF
TRBV20-1	TRBJ2-7	CSARDSDGPYEQYF
TRBV29-1	TRBJ1-1	CSPLINTEAFF
TRBV4-3	TRBJ2-7	CASSQEKEGVSYEQYF
TRBV29-1	TRBJ2-7	CSSLGGGDEQYF
TRBV14	TRBJ2-3	CASSQHNTDTQYF
TRBV6-5	TRBJ2-3	CASSMVGQGPTDTQYF